This T cell receptor beta chain stems from a study of blood T cell repertoires in COVID-19. Study context: The samples span acute and convalescent COVID-19 from the United States, Italy and Spain. PBMCs, B-cell-depleted T cells, or T cells were the source of the cDNA or gDNA that made up the material.

Self-reported history from a screening survey and questionnaire set each donor's cohort. Libraries were prepared by immunoSEQ multiplex PCR; TCRdb keeps only in-frame clonotypes and omits some of them. The sample carries 400,000 to 550,000 clones, about 90% recorded once. With respect to this clone: This specimen includes other DNA sequences encoding the same CDR3.

CDR3 length equals 16 residues. Per the germline V gene, CDR1 is LGHDT and CDR2 is YNNKEL (reference sequence). Trimming shortened V by 0 bases and J by 4 bases, and 13 bases separated the two germline ends. This TCR derives from a woman under 30 with acute COVID-19. The V and J genes are TRBV3-1 (or the pseudogene TRBV3-2) and TRBJ1-5; a possible D gene is TRBD1 (6 bases). The sample taken for sequencing was PBMCs or T cells enriched from blood (not recorded which). CDR3 coding DNA: TGTGCCAGCAGCCAAGACCTTAGGACAGATAATCAGCCCCAGCATTTT. It translates to CASSQDLRTDNQPQHF.